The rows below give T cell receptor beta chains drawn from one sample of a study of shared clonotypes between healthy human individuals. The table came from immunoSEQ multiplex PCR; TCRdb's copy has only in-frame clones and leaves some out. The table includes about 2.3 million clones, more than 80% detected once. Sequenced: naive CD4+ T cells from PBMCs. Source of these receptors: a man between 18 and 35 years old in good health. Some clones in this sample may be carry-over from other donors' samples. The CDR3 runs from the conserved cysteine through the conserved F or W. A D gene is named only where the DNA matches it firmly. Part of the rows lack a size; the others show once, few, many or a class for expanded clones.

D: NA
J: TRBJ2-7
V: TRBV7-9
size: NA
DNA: TGTGCCAGCAGCTTGGACACTCTCGGCCAGTACTTC
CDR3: CASSLDTLGQYF

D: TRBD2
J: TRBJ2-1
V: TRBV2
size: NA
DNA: TGTGCCAGCAGTGACATAGGGACTACACCCTACAATGAGCAGTTCTTC
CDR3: CASSDIGTTPYNEQFF

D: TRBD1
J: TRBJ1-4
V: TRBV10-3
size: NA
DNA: TGTGCCATCAGAGACCGGGACAGTAATGAAAAACTGTTTTTT
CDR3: CAIRDRDSNEKLFF

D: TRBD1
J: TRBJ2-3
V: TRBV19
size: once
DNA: TGTGCCAGTAGTATAGGGGACAGGTGGAGCACAGATACGCAGTATTTT
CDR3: CASSIGDRWSTDTQYF

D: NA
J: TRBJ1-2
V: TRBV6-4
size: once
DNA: TGTGCCAGCAGTGAATCTTCAGCTCATAACTATGGCTACACCTTC
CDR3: CASSESSAHNYGYTF

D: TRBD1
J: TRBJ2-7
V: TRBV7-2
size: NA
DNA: TGTGCCAGCAGCGCCGGACAGGGACGCGAGCAGTACTTC
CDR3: CASSAGQGREQYF

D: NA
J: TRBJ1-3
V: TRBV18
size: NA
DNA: TGTGCCAGCTCACCAGGCCAACTGTTAGGAAACACCATATATTTT
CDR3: CASSPGQLLGNTIYF

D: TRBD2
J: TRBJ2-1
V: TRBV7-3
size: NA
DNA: TGTGCCAGCAGCTTACATCGGACTAGTAACAATGAGCAGTTCTTC
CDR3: CASSLHRTSNNEQFF

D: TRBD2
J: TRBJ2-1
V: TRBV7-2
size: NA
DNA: TGTGCCAGCAATCTCGGACCGACACTAGCGGATGAGCAGTTCTTC
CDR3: CASNLGPTLADEQFF

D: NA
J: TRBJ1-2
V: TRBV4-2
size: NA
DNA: TGTGCCAGCAGCCAATTTATTACTTCTAACTATGGCTACACCTTC
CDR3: CASSQFITSNYGYTF

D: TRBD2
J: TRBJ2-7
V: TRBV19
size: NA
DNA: TGTGCCAGTAGCCCATCGCAGGGACTAGCGAACTACGAGCAGTACTTC
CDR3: CASSPSQGLANYEQYF

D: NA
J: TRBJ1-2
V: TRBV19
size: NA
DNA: TGTGCCAGTAGACGGCCTCGTGGGGACGACTATGGCTACACCTTC
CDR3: CASRRPRGDDYGYTF

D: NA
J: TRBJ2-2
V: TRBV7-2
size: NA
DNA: TGTGCCAGCAGCTTAGTCGGACTTGACGGGGAGCTGTTTTTT
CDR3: CASSLVGLDGELFF

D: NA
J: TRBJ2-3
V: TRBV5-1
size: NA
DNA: TGCGCCAGCAGCCCTGGGCAGGGGCAGGTAGATACGCAGTATTTT
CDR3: CASSPGQGQVDTQYF

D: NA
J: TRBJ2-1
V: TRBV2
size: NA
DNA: TGTGCCAGCAGTATGGCGGACTACAATGAGCAGTTCTTC
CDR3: CASSMADYNEQFF

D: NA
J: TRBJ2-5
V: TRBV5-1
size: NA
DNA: TGCGCCAGCAGCCGCCCAGAAGAGACCCAGTACTTC
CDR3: CASSRPEETQYF

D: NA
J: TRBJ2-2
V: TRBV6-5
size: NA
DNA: TGTGCCAGCAGCCCCGCCTCCGGGGAGCTGTTTTTT
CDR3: CASSPASGELFF

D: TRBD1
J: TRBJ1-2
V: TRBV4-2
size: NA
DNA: TGTGCCAGCAGCCAAGACCCTACTAGCCAACGGGACAGCGCTAACTATGGCTACACCTTC
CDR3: CASSQDPTSQRDSANYGYTF

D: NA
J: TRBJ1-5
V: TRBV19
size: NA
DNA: TGTGCCAGTACCTATCGACGGATTAATCAGCCCCAGCATTTT
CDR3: CASTYRRINQPQHF

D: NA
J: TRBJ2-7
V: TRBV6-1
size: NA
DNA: TGTGCCAGCAGTCCCCAGGACATCTACGAGCAGTACTTC
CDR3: CASSPQDIYEQYF

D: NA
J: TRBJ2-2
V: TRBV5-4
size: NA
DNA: TGTGCCAGCAGCCCCCCGCGAAAAGGCACCGGGGAGCTGTTTTTT
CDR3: CASSPPRKGTGELFF

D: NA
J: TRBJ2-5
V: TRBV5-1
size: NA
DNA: TGCGCCAGCAGCGTCGGTGGACTCCAAGAGACCCAGTACTTC
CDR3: CASSVGGLQETQYF

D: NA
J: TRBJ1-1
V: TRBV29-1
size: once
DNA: TGCAGCGTTCTAACAGGACGGTTTTCGAGGACTGAAGCTTTCTTT
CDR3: CSVLTGRFSRTEAFF

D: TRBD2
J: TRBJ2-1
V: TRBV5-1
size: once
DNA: TGCGCCAGCAGCCAAGGGACTAGCGGGCGCAATGAGCAGTTCTTC
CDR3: CASSQGTSGRNEQFF

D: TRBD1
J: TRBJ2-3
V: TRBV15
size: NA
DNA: TGTGCCACCAGCAGAGAACGGACAGGGGGTGCTGATACGCAGTATTTT
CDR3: CATSRERTGGADTQYF

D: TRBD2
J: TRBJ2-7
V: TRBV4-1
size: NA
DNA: TGCGCCAGCAGCCAAGGAACAGCGGGACCCGTCGGCGAGCAGTACTTC
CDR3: CASSQGTAGPVGEQYF

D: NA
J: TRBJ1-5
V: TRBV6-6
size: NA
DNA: TGTGCCAGCAGCCTCCTGGCGGCCCAGGGCCAGCCCCAGCATTTT
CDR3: CASSLLAAQGQPQHF

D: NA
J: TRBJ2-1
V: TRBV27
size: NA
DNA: TGTGCCAGCAGTTTACAACCACCAGGGCAGTTCTTC
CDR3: CASSLQPPGQFF

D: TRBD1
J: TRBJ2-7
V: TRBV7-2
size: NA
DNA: TGTGCCAGCAGCCTACGGGACAGGGTCACGGAGCAGTACTTC
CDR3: CASSLRDRVTEQYF

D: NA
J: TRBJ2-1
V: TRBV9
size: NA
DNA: TGTGCCAGCAGCGTAGGTGTTGAGCCCTCCTACAATGAGCAGTTCTTC
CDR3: CASSVGVEPSYNEQFF

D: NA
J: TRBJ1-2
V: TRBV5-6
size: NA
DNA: TGTGCCAGCAGCTTGACAGGGTGGCCCAATTATGGCTACACCTTC
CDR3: CASSLTGWPNYGYTF

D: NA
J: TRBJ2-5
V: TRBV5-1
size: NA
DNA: TGCGCCAGCAGCCCTCCGGGGGGCGGGGAGACCCAGTACTTC
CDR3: CASSPPGGGETQYF

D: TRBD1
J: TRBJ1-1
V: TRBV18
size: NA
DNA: TGTGCCAGCTCACCGGGGACAGGGGCAGTAGAAGCTTTCTTT
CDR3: CASSPGTGAVEAFF

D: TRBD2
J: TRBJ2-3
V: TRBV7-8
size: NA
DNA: TGTGCCAGCAGCCCCAATCTAGCGGGGAACACAGATACGCAGTATTTT
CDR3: CASSPNLAGNTDTQYF

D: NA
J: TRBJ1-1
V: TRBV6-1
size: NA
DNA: TGTGCCAGCAATCGAGAGTTGAACACTGAAGCTTTCTTT
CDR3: CASNRELNTEAFF

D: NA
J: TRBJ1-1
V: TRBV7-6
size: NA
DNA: TGTGCCAGCAGCCCGGGACGGCTGATGAACACTGAAGCTTTCTTT
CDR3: CASSPGRLMNTEAFF

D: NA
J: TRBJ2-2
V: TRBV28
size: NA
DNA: TGTGCCAGCATTGAGGGTCGCCCTCGCACCGGGGAGCTGTTTTTT
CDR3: CASIEGRPRTGELFF

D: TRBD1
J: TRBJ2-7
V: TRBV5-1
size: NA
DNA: TGCGCCAGCTGTAAACCGGGACAGGGGGTCGCCGAGCAGTACTTC
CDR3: CASCKPGQGVAEQYF

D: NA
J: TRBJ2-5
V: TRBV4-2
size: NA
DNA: TGTGCCAGCAGCCTCAGTAGTCTCCAAGAGACCCAGTACTTC
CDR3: CASSLSSLQETQYF

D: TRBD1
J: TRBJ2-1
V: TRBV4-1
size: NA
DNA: TGCGCCAGCAGCCAAGAACGGGGACAGGGACGCGAGCAGTTCTTC
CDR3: CASSQERGQGREQFF

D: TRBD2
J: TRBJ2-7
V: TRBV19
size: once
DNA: TGTGCCAGTAGTAGTCGGCCTAGCGGGACCTACGAGCAGTACTTC
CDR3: CASSSRPSGTYEQYF

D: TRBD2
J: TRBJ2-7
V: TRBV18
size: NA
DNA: TGTGCCAGCTCACCCCTAGGGGTTGGCGGGAGCGAGCAGTACTTC
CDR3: CASSPLGVGGSEQYF

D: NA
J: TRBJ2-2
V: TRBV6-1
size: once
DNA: TGTGCCAGCAGTGATATTCCGGGAGCCGGGGGACCGCGGCTGTTTTTT
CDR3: CASSDIPGAGGPRLFF

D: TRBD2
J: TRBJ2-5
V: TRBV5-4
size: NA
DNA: TGTGCCAGCAGCTTGGGCGGGAGGGCCGGAGAGACCCAGTACTTC
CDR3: CASSLGGRAGETQYF

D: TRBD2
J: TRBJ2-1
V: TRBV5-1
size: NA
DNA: TGCGCCAGCAGCTTGGCCCCGGGACTAGACAATGAGCAGTTCTTC
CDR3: CASSLAPGLDNEQFF

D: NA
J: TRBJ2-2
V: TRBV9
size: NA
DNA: TGTGCCAGCAGCGCCGCAATGGGGGCGAACACCGGGGAGCTGTTTTTT
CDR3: CASSAAMGANTGELFF

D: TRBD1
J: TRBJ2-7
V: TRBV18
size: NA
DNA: TGTGCCAGCTCCCATGGAATAGGACAGGGGACCTCCTACGAGCAGTACTTC
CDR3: CASSHGIGQGTSYEQYF

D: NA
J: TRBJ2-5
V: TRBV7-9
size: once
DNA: TGTGCCAGCAGCTTAGGAGGGACCCGGGGCCAAGAGACCCAGTACTTC
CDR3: CASSLGGTRGQETQYF

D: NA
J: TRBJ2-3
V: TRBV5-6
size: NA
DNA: TGTGCCAGCAGCTTTGGGGGATATGGCACAGATACGCAGTATTTT
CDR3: CASSFGGYGTDTQYF

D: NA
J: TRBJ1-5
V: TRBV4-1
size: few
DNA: TGCGCCAGCAGCCAAGTCCTCGTCTACCCCCAGCATTTT
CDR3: CASSQVLVYPQHF

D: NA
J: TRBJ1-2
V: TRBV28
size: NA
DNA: TGTGCCAGCAGCCAGGGTAGGCAAGGCTACACCTTC
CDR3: CASSQGRQGYTF

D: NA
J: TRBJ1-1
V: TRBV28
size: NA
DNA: TGTGCCACTCAGGGAACGAACACTGAAGCTTTCTTT
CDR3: CATQGTNTEAFF